This T cell receptor beta chain emerged from a study of human T cells and chemical hapten exposure. On the study more broadly: The patient population, which was mostly female, had alopecia areata, totalis or universalis.

The study's findings and limits: Higher patch test scores went with higher counts of PT1 expanded TCRs.

Time point indicated: pre-sensitization, week 0. Specified treatment: therapeutic diphenylcyclopropenone sensitization with weekly scalp DPC. Investigators collected blood before applying each patch test. This clonotype was seen at least ten times. Its antigen is still unknown. In the library, unique molecular identifiers were attached to individual cDNA molecules. TCRdb redid the calling of the RACE reads with MiXCR, one entry per CDR3 protein. The sample records 150,000 to 200,000 distinct CDR3 sequences, 30% being singletons. Trimming shortened V by 7 bases and J by 4 bases, and 17 bases separated the two germline ends. The germline CDR1 and CDR2 sequences are SNHLY and FYNNEI. This CDR3 region has 15 residues.

This chain links TRBV2 with TRBJ2-1, with D possibly being TRBD1 or TRBD2 (6 bases each). The receptor comes from a woman aged 25 to 39 with alopecia areata. Some clones in this sample may be carry-over from other donors' samples. This sample comprised whole blood, obtained in connection with sensitization to the hapten diphenylcyclopropenone (DPC). The CDR3 DNA reads TGTGCCAGCAAGGGGGGACTCCCGGGGTACAATGAGCAGTTCTTC. Its protein is CASKGGLPGYNEQFF.